These 32 T cell receptor beta chains share one sample of origin, sequenced in a study of T-cell memory formation after mild COVID-19. Each CDR3 protein gets one entry after TCRdb re-called the 5' RACE reads with MiXCR. This sample has 25,000 to 35,000 distinct CDR3 sequences, with around 7% found just once. Source material: PBMCs or a T cell subset sorted from them (not recorded which). The source is an adult woman who had mild COVID-19 (a few samples of this study predate the infection). Cell type and time point are not known.

This clonotype was counted ten times or more. This chain links TRBV12-3 or TRBV12-4 with TRBJ1-3, with D perhaps matching TRBD1 (6 bases). The CDR3 loop spans 14 amino acids. The V end was cut by 3 bases, the J end by 3 bases, with 9 bases between. CDR3: CASSLRGVGNTIYF. The CDR3, as DNA: TGTGCCAGCAGTTTGAGGGGGGTTGGAAACACCATATATTTT.

The table lists this clonotype with a few counts. The chain is built from TRBV18 and TRBJ1-1; 7 nucleotides align to TRBD1. Unmatched junction bases numbered 7, after V lost 3 bases and J lost 0 bases. CDR3 length: 16 amino acids. From germline, CDR1 is KGHSH and CDR2 LQKENI. The CDR3 loop is CASSPENRGMNTEAFF. As DNA, the CDR3 is TGTGCCAGCTCACCTGAAAACAGGGGCATGAACACTGAAGCTTTCTTT.

This clonotype was seen ten or more times. This sequence joins TRBV27 and TRBJ2-3, with 11 bases lining up with TRBD1. V lost 5 bases and J lost 4; bases outside the gene matches: 8. Germline lookup yields CDR1 MNHEY and CDR2 SMNVEV (reference sequence). The CDR3 covers 16 residues. CDR3 region: CASSHPPGQGADTQYF. The CDR3 region has the DNA TGTGCCAGCAGTCACCCTCCGGGACAGGGGGCAGATACGCAGTATTTT.

This clonotype was picked up many times. This chain uses TRBV4-2 with TRBJ2-6; TRBD1 agrees at 10 bases. Germline V gene lookup returns CDR1 LGHNA and CDR2 YNFKEQ. The CDR3 spans 17 residues. The junction had 5 bases not matched to a gene; V was cut back by 2 bases and J by 4 bases. Here the CDR3 DNA reads TGTGCCAGCAGCCAACAGACAGGGGGCGGGGGGGCCAACGTCCTGACTTTC. Translation gives CASSQQTGGGGANVLTF.

Many counts were recorded for this clonotype. J is TRBJ2-3 and V is TRBV5-6; tentatively, D is TRBD1 (5 bases). V was pared by 4 bases and J by 1 base, with 19 bases between. CDR3 length: 17 residues. CDR1 SGHDT and CDR2 YYEEEE come from the germline V gene. CDR3 residues: CASSPGAPPAGTDTQYF. CDR3 nucleotides: TGTGCCAGCAGCCCTGGGGCGCCTCCGGCTGGCACAGATACGCAGTATTTT.

This clonotype has ten or more counts. The V call is TRBV2, the J call TRBJ1-4, with D perhaps matching TRBD1 (5 bases). Trimming stripped 8 bases from V and 5 bases from J, with 9 bases between. The V gene's germline CDR1 is SNHLY and CDR2 FYNNEI. This CDR3 is 12 amino acids long. CDR3 loop: CASDRLNEKLFF. CDR3 sequence (DNA): TGTGCCAGCGACAGATTAAATGAAAAACTGTTTTTT.

This clonotype has at least ten counts. This chain joins TRBV20-1 and TRBJ2-7, with TRBD1 as a possible D gene (6 bases). Germline V CDR1 and CDR2: DFQATT, SNEGSKA (reference sequence). The CDR3 is 12 residues long. The V end was cut by 7 bases, the J end by 4 bases, with 14 bases between. This CDR3 is CSVTQGRYEQYF. The CDR3 DNA follows: TGCAGTGTCACACAGGGCCGTTACGAGCAGTACTTC.

This clonotype was seen at least ten times. This chain uses TRBV3-1 with TRBJ2-5, with D unclear. V lost 4 bases and J 5 bases, leaving 20 bases between the germline ends. This CDR3 comprises 16 residues. Germline V gene data show CDR1 as LGHDT and CDR2 as YNNKEL (reference sequence). CDR3 residues: CASSPITVGIGETQYF. The DNA of the CDR3 is TGTGCCAGCAGCCCTATAACAGTAGGAATAGGGGAGACCCAGTACTTC.

The chain employs TRBV20-1 and TRBJ1-5, with D maybe TRBD1 (6 bases). Germline values: CDR1 DFQATT, CDR2 SNEGSKA (reference sequence). V lost 6 bases and J lost 0, with 21 bases in between. The CDR3 length is 17 residues. DNA of the CDR3: TGCAGTGCCAAAGACCAGGGGTTACTATATAGCAATCAGCCCCAGCATTTT. As protein: CSAKDQGLLYSNQPQHF.

The rearrangement uses TRBV6-6 and TRBJ2-4; 7 nucleotides agree with TRBD1. The V gene's germline CDR1 is MNHNY and CDR2 SVGAGI (reference sequence). The CDR3 has 10 residues. V shed 8 bases, J shed 8 bases, and the junction held 0 bases outside the gene matches. CDR3 in DNA: TGTGCCAGCGGACAGGACATTCAGTACTTC. This translates into CASGQDIQYF.

This clonotype came up a few times. This chain connects TRBV2 to TRBJ2-2, with D uncertain. Germline CDR1 reads SNHLY; CDR2 reads FYNNEI. Trimming removed 3 bases at V and 3 bases at J, with 11 bases between. CDR3 length: 15 residues. Written as DNA, the CDR3 is TGTGCCAGCAGTGATCCAACAGAATACACCGGGGAGCTGTTTTTT. Protein: CASSDPTEYTGELFF.

This clonotype was found many times. The chain uses TRBV21-1 and TRBJ2-1; the table's D call, TRBD2, was not checked against the DNA. TRBV21-1 is reported as a pseudogene. The CDR3 has 20 residues. In nucleotides, the CDR3 is TGTGCCAGCAGCAAAGAAGGGACTAGCGGTGGGGATAGCTCCTACAATGAGCAGTTCTTC. This codes for CASSKEGTSGGDSSYNEQFF.

This clonotype was seen repeatedly, ten times or more. This rearrangement joins TRBV7-9 to TRBJ1-4; a weak D match, TRBD1 (5 bases). CDR3 length: 15 residues. The V end was cut by 5 bases, the J end by 5 bases, with 15 bases between. Germline V gene sequence: CDR1 SEHNR, CDR2 FQNEAQ (reference sequence). The CDR3 reads CASSRVGRDNEKLFF. The CDR3 bases are TGTGCCAGCAGCCGGGTGGGCAGGGACAATGAAAAACTGTTTTTT.

This clonotype was seen many times. V and J are TRBV19 and TRBJ2-7, with D perhaps matching TRBD2 (5 bases). From germline, CDR1 is LNHDA and CDR2 SQIVND (reference sequence). The CDR3 is 13 amino acids. The V end was cut by 1 base, the J end by 7 bases, with 11 bases between. CDR3 DNA sequence: TGTGCCAGTAGTATAGGCCTAACGGGAGAGCAGTACTTC. Protein product: CASSIGLTGEQYF.

This clonotype was seen many times. The chain recombines TRBV4-1 with TRBJ2-1; D is unclear. The V and J ends lost 0 bases and 3 bases respectively, with 9 bases between them. CDR3 length: 15 residues. Germline CDR1 and CDR2: MGHRA and YSYEKL. CDR3 in DNA: TGCGCCAGCAGCCAAGATTGGAGCTTCTACAATGAGCAGTTCTTC. This encodes CASSQDWSFYNEQFF.

This clonotype was observed many times. This chain uses TRBV20-1 with TRBJ2-7, with D perhaps TRBD1 (6 bases). The CDR3 is made up of 14 amino acids. Germline CDR1 is DFQATT and CDR2 is SNEGSKA (reference sequence). The ends were cut back, 2 bases at V and 2 bases at J, with 13 bases in the middle. The DNA for the CDR3 is TGCAGTGCTAGACAGTCAGGGGCTACCTACGAGCAGTACTTC. Its translation: CSARQSGATYEQYF.

This clonotype appeared a few times. The chain carries TRBV4-1 and TRBJ1-4; TRBD1 is a possible D gene (6 bases). V lost 3 bases to trimming and J lost 5 bases, with 13 bases between them. Germline CDR1 is MGHRA and CDR2 is YSYEKL. The CDR3 runs 15 residues. CDR3 sequence reads: CASSHTTGLNEKLFF. DNA for the CDR3: TGCGCCAGCAGCCATACAACAGGGCTAAATGAAAAACTGTTTTTT.

This clonotype was observed many times. The chain recombines TRBV2 with TRBJ2-3, with 13 nucleotides matching TRBD2. Germline V CDR1 and CDR2: SNHLY, FYNNEI. The length of the CDR3 is 16 residues. Trimming at V came to 2 bases and at J to 4 bases, leaving 3 bases not matched to a gene. CDR3 sequence: CASSESTSGGADTQYF. In nucleotides, the CDR3 is TGTGCCAGCAGTGAATCTACTAGCGGGGGGGCAGATACGCAGTATTTT.

At least ten counts were recorded for this clonotype. V gene TRBV7-3 combines with J gene TRBJ2-5, with D uncertain. V lost 4 bases to trimming and J lost 1 base, with 7 bases between them. There are 13 residues in the CDR3. Germline V gene lookup returns CDR1 SGHTA and CDR2 FQGTGA. CDR3 DNA: TGTGCCAGCAGCTCCAGCCCCCAAGAGACCCAGTACTTC. Amino acids: CASSSSPQETQYF.

This clonotype was seen ten or more times. This sequence joins TRBV20-1 and TRBJ2-1; 9 bases are a match to TRBD2. The germline CDR1 and CDR2 sequences are DFQATT and SNEGSKA (reference sequence). After removal of 0 bases from V and 5 bases from J, the junction contained 11 bases not matched to a gene. The CDR3 loop spans 17 amino acids. CDR3 sequence: CSARDAATSGDHNEQFF. The CDR3 DNA reads as TGCAGTGCTAGAGACGCGGCGACTAGCGGAGACCACAATGAGCAGTTCTTC.

This clonotype was counted at least ten times. The CDR3: CASSLRLAGRTDTQYF. The DNA of the CDR3 is TGTGCCAGCAGCTTAAGGCTAGCGGGGCGCACAGATACGCAGTATTTT. V usage is TRBV7-8 and J usage is TRBJ2-3; TRBD2 matches at 9 bases. The V gene end was trimmed by 2 bases and the J gene end by 1 base; junction bases not matched to a gene: 4. CDR1 is SGHVS, CDR2 FQNEAQ, per germline. The CDR3 loop spans 16 amino acids.

The table lists this clonotype with many counts. This sequence joins TRBV19 and TRBJ2-1; D may be TRBD1 (6 bases). Germline V gene sequence: CDR1 LNHDA, CDR2 SQIVND (reference sequence). Trimming took 3 bases from V and 0 from J, leaving 9 bases between them. CDR3 size: 15 residues. DNA of the CDR3: TGTGCCAGTAGTATCGGACAGAGCTCCTACAATGAGCAGTTCTTC. It yields the protein CASSIGQSSYNEQFF.

There are many counts of this clonotype. This chain links TRBV5-5 with TRBJ2-3; perhaps TRBD2 as D (5 bases). V was cut by 0 bases and J by 12 bases, with 17 bases left in between. The CDR3 is made up of 14 amino acids. The germline V gene encodes CDR1 SGHKS and CDR2 YYEKEE (reference sequence). The CDR3: CASSLEWTDVVQYF. The CDR3 bases are TGTGCCAGCAGCTTGGAATGGACTGATGTTGTTCAGTATTTT.

This clonotype showed up many times. The J gene is TRBJ2-5, the V gene TRBV15; D may be TRBD2 (6 bases). Germline V CDR1 and CDR2: LNHNV, YYDKDF (reference sequence). The CDR3 totals 16 residues. Trimming took 3 bases from V and 4 from J, leaving 18 bases between them. CDR3 sequence (DNA): TGTGCCACCAGCAGTAGATCCGGGACTGAAATAGAGACCCAGTACTTC. It yields the protein CATSSRSGTEIETQYF.

This clonotype was counted at least ten times. V and J are TRBV6-2 or TRBV6-3 and TRBJ2-1; possibly TRBD2 for D (5 bases). Germline V CDR1 and CDR2: MNHEY, SVGEGT. V lost 8 bases and J lost 7, with 18 bases in between. The CDR3 contains 14 residues. The CDR3 loop is CASGTRDPLNEQFF. The CDR3 region has the DNA TGTGCCAGCGGAACCCGGGATCCCTTAAATGAGCAGTTCTTC.

The V gene is TRBV6-2 or TRBV6-3, the J gene TRBJ1-2, with D maybe TRBD1 (5 bases). Germline-derived CDR1 and CDR2 are MNHEY and SVGEGT. Trimming pared 5 bases from V and 4 bases from J, leaving 14 bases between. The CDR3 loop spans 14 amino acids. The CDR3 reads CASSLEGTFYGYTF. CDR3 nucleotides: TGTGCCAGCAGTCTCGAGGGGACCTTCTATGGCTACACCTTC.

This clonotype was found many times. The chain combines TRBV5-1 with TRBJ2-2; 8 positions match TRBD1. The CDR3 covers 16 residues. Unmatched junction bases numbered 12, after V lost 7 bases and J lost 4 bases. Germline loops: CDR1 SGHRS, CDR2 YFSETQ. The chain's CDR3 is CASAFDPTGVTGELFF. The CDR3 DNA reads as TGCGCCAGCGCCTTTGATCCGACAGGGGTCACCGGGGAGCTGTTTTTT.

This clonotype has ten or more counts. J is TRBJ1-4 and V is TRBV7-2; maybe TRBD1 (6 bases). Germline CDR1 is SGHTA and CDR2 is FQGNSA. V lost 5 bases and J 7 bases, leaving 14 bases between the germline ends. The CDR3 length is 14 residues. The CDR3 region has the DNA TGTGCCAGCAGCATAACAGGGACGGGTGAAAAACTGTTTTTT. Translating it yields CASSITGTGEKLFF.

This clonotype was seen repeatedly, ten times or more. J is TRBJ1-4 and V is TRBV20-1; D gene uncertain. The V end was cut by 2 bases, the J end by 0 bases, with 7 bases between. The CDR3 loop spans 14 amino acids. Germline CDR1 is DFQATT and CDR2 is SNEGSKA (reference sequence). CDR3 sequence (DNA): TGCAGTGCTAGATGGGCAACAACTAATGAAAAACTGTTTTTT. Its protein product is CSARWATTNEKLFF.

This clonotype was recorded many times. V usage is TRBV10-3 and J usage is TRBJ1-3; possible D gene TRBD1, 6 bases. The CDR3 is made up of 15 amino acids. Trimming stripped 3 bases from V and 2 bases from J, with 11 bases between. Germline values: CDR1 ENHRY, CDR2 SYGVKD. CDR3 residues: CAISDSGVAGNTIYF. CDR3 nucleotides: TGTGCCATCAGTGATTCAGGGGTGGCTGGAAACACCATATATTTT.

This clonotype was observed at least ten times. The chain uses TRBV7-8 and TRBJ2-3, with D perhaps assigned TRBD1 or TRBD2 (6 bases each). CDR3 size: 16 residues. Per the germline V gene, CDR1 is SGHVS and CDR2 is FQNEAQ. Trimming took off 2 bases at V and 5 bases at J, with 17 bases between the two ends. CDR3 nucleotides: TGTGCCAGCAGCTTAATCGGAAGGGGGGCAGGAGATACGCAGTATTTT. Translating gives CASSLIGRGAGDTQYF.

Ten or more counts support this clonotype. The chain employs TRBV19 and TRBJ2-2; D uncertain. This CDR3 comprises 17 residues. CDR1 LNHDA and CDR2 SQIVND come from the germline V gene (reference sequence). Trimming took 4 bases from V and 0 from J, leaving 15 bases between them. CDR3 protein: CASSRYKGKANTGELFF. In nucleotides, the CDR3 is TGTGCCAGTAGTAGGTATAAGGGTAAAGCGAACACCGGGGAGCTGTTTTTT.